This T cell receptor (beta chain) was identified during a study of lymphopenia after photon versus proton radiotherapy. On this clone: The antigen is undetermined.

Broader study findings: Only patients who died were analyzed for survival; proton advantage is unproven.

The assay was immunoSEQ multiplex PCR, and TCRdb's table has in-frame clones only and misses some. The sample shows about 50,000 clones, more than 85% of them seen only once. The receptor's source is a woman aged 40-49 years with cholangiocarcinoma. This specimen was peripheral blood, taken from a patient treated with photon-based radiotherapy.

The CDR3 sequence: CAWSGRTGMGTEAFF. The CDR3 DNA is TGTGCCTGGAGTGGACGGACAGGGATGGGCACTGAAGCTTTCTTT. V gene TRBV30 combines with J gene TRBJ1-1; 8 nucleotides line up with TRBD1. This CDR3 has 15 residues. The V gene end was trimmed by 1 base and the J gene end by 4 bases; junction bases not matched to a gene: 8. Germline assignment: CDR1 GTSNPN and CDR2 SVGIG (reference sequence).